The following is a T cell receptor beta chain sequence with its context. These data are taken from a study of shared clonotypes between healthy human individuals. The protocol was immunoSEQ multiplex PCR, while the TCRdb copy is restricted to in-frame clones and leaves out a portion. The profile shows approximately 1.5 million clones, 95% to 99% of them singletons. With V trimmed by 1 base and J by 6 bases, 4 bases remained unmatched. The germline V gene has CDR1 KGHSH and CDR2 LQKENI. There are 16 residues in the CDR3. The rearrangement links TRBV18 to TRBJ2-6; 9 bases map to TRBD1. The sequenced sample was naive CD4+ T cells sorted from blood. The subset: CD45RA+ positively selected. This TCR was recovered from a man in his thirties or forties in good health. The DNA of the CDR3 is TGTGCCAGCTCACCACGGGACAGGGTTGAGGCCAACGTCCTGACTTTC. Translated: CASSPRDRVEANVLTF.